One and the same sample provided the 12 T cell receptor beta chains below, sequenced in a study of blood T cell repertoires in COVID-19. Produced via immunoSEQ multiplex PCR; TCRdb's table is partial and in-frame only. The sample includes 250,000 to 300,000 clones, roughly 90% seen only once; the top ten take 2.2%. The specimen was peripheral blood. The receptors originated from a man aged 50 to 59 with acute or convalescent COVID-19.

The V call is TRBV7-8, the J call TRBJ1-6, with TRBD1 as a possible D gene (5 bases). CDR1 and CDR2 from the germline V gene are SGHVS and FQNEAQ. Trimming pared 1 base from V and 9 bases from J, leaving 13 bases between. The CDR3 contains 15 residues. CDR3 amino acids: CASSLVREVSSPLHF. The CDR3 region has the DNA TGTGCCAGCAGCTTAGTCAGGGAGGTTAGTTCACCCCTCCACTTT.

The chain recombines TRBV7-9 with TRBJ1-1, with D unresolved. Germline V gene sequence: CDR1 SEHNR, CDR2 FQNEAQ (reference sequence). This CDR3 is 14 amino acids long. Deletions cut 3 bases from V and 0 bases from J, with 8 bases between. The CDR3 DNA is TGTGCCAGCAGCTTCACAGTGGTGAACACTGAAGCTTTCTTT. Protein sequence: CASSFTVVNTEAFF.

This chain joins TRBV3-1 (or the pseudogene TRBV3-2) and TRBJ2-7; 9 bases align to TRBD1. V lost 5 bases to trimming and J lost 6 bases; unmatched junction nucleotides: 8. CDR3 size: 14 residues. The germline CDR1 and CDR2 sequences are LGHDT and YNNKEL (reference sequence). The CDR3 loop is CASSLQGAPGEQYF. Here the CDR3 DNA reads TGTGCCAGCAGCTTACAGGGGGCCCCGGGCGAGCAGTACTTC.

This chain joins TRBV3-1 (or the pseudogene TRBV3-2) and TRBJ1-1; D is unclear. From germline, CDR1 is LGHDT and CDR2 YNNKEL (reference sequence). V dropped 1 base and J dropped 7 bases, with 10 bases sitting between them. This CDR3 is built from 13 residues. CDR3 sequence (DNA): TGTGCCAGCAGCCAAGGCGGGGAGGTTGAAGCTTTCTTT. Translation: CASSQGGEVEAFF.

This clone has just one count. The chain links TRBV6-2 or TRBV6-3 to TRBJ2-5, with a tentative D call TRBD2 (6 bases). The germline V gene has CDR1 MNHEY and CDR2 SVGEGT. CDR3 length: 14 residues. Trimming removed 4 bases from V and 9 bases from J, with 18 bases in between. CDR3 loop: CASSLPSRPGAQYF. CDR3 nucleotide sequence: TGTGCCAGCAGTTTGCCTAGCCGGCCGGGGGCCCAGTACTTC.

The rearrangement links TRBV5-1 to TRBJ2-7; TRBD1 matches 7 bases. Germline V gene lookup returns CDR1 SGHRS and CDR2 YFSETQ. V was clipped by 2 bases and J by 2 bases; unmatched bases: 7. This CDR3 region has 15 residues. The CDR3 reads CASSFDGTDPYEQYF. For the CDR3, the DNA is TGCGCCAGCAGCTTCGACGGGACAGACCCCTACGAGCAGTACTTC.

The J gene is TRBJ1-2, the V gene TRBV19; tentative D call: TRBD1 (6 bases). CDR1 and CDR2 from the germline V gene are LNHDA and SQIVND (reference sequence). This CDR3 contains 16 residues. V shed 5 bases and J shed 2 bases, with 18 bases lying between them. The CDR3 DNA reads TGTGCCAGTAGTCGCCCTCCCCAGGGGCTCAACTATGGCTACACCTTC. As protein: CASSRPPQGLNYGYTF.

The chain joins TRBV11-2 to TRBJ2-7; TRBD1 aligns across 9 bases. CDR1 is SGHAT and CDR2 is FQNNGV in the germline V gene. With 7 bases clipped from V and 6 bases from J, the junction kept 13 bases outside the gene matches. CDR3 length equals 15 residues. As DNA, the CDR3 is TGTGCCAGCACCCAAACCGGGGGACAGGGCACCGAGCAGTACTTC. It translates to CASTQTGGQGTEQYF.

This clone was detected only a few times. V and J are TRBV7-3 and TRBJ1-1; 10 nucleotides align to TRBD1. V was clipped by 3 bases and J by 7 bases; unmatched bases: 5. This CDR3 comprises 14 residues. CDR1 and CDR2 from the germline V gene are SGHTA and FQGTGA. CDR3 nucleotides: TGTGCCAGCAGCTTTGGGACAGGGGCAGTTGAAGCTTTCTTT. Encoded protein: CASSFGTGAVEAFF.

This sequence joins TRBV6-5 and TRBJ2-2; TRBD1 agrees at 11 bases. From germline, CDR1 is MNHEY and CDR2 SVGAGI. V shed 6 bases, J shed 9 bases, and the junction held 9 bases outside the gene matches. This CDR3 has 15 amino acids. This chain's CDR3 is CASRPRDRGEWELFF. The DNA of the CDR3 is TGTGCCAGCAGGCCCCGGGACAGGGGGGAATGGGAGCTGTTTTTT.

V usage is TRBV5-1 and J usage is TRBJ2-3; 9 nucleotides line up with TRBD2. Germline V gene lookup returns CDR1 SGHRS and CDR2 YFSETQ. V dropped 4 bases and J dropped 1; count of bases not matched to a gene: 7. The length of the CDR3 is 16 residues. The DNA of the CDR3 is TGCGCCAGCAGCCCCCGTGGCGGGGGGGGCACAGATACGCAGTATTTT. Its translation is CASSPRGGGGTDTQYF.

V is TRBV29-1 and J is TRBJ1-4; possible D gene TRBD1, 5 bases. Germline V lookup: CDR1 SQVTM, CDR2 ANQGSEA. The CDR3 covers 11 residues. V gave up 5 bases and J gave up 7 bases, with 8 bases separating them. The CDR3 DNA is TGCAGCGTTCCAGGGCCTGAAAAACTGTTTTTT. Amino acid sequence: CSVPGPEKLFF.